The 17 T cell receptor beta chains listed next were all sequenced from one sample in a study of blood T cells in healthy people across ages (dated by TCRdb to between 2014 and 2017). Libraries were made using 5' RACE. The sequencing machine was an Illumina HiSeq 2500. The second PCR ran for roughly 7 to 11 cycles and used a J-beta primer mix along with a sample-barcoded 5' primer. In TCRdb, the public reads were trimmed at Q25 with fastp and aligned with MiXCR, with productive beta chains retained. All rows with the same CDR3 protein become a single entry with the most common DNA and genes. In this sample the table shows a few hundred thousand distinct CDR3 sequences, about 26% of which occur a single time. The ten largest clonotypes hold approximately 3.7% of the sample. The sample also formed part of further work on T cells of mothers and their children.

Sequencing was performed on blood. The source is a boy aged 2-9 years in good health.

V and J are TRBV12-3 or TRBV12-4 and TRBJ1-5, with D unclear. This CDR3 has 12 residues. V lost 5 bases and J lost 7, with 9 bases in between. The CDR3 region is CASSITNQPQHF. CDR3 nucleotide sequence: TGTGCCAGCAGTATAACAAACCAGCCCCAGCATTTT.

V gene TRBV5-1 combines with J gene TRBJ2-7, with TRBD2 matching over 8 bases. The CDR3 runs to 14 residues. Germline loops: CDR1 SGHRS, CDR2 YFSETQ. V shed 1 base and J 4 bases; nucleotides not matched to a gene: 4. CDR3 in DNA: TGCGCCAGCAGCTTGACGGGAGGGTTGTACGAGCAGTACTTC. The encoded protein is CASSLTGGLYEQYF. Complete variable domain (other parts from reference TRBV5-1 and TRBJ2-7): KAGVTQTPRYLIKTRGQQVTLSCSPISGHRSVSWYQQTPGQGLQFLFEYFSETQRNKGNFPGRFSGRQFSNSRSEMNVSTLELGDSALYLCASSLTGGLYEQYFGPGTRLTVT.

The genes are TRBV4-2 and TRBJ2-1, with D possibly TRBD1 on 5 matching bases. This CDR3 has 15 residues. V shed 0 bases and J shed 2 bases, with 8 bases lying between them. Germline assignment: CDR1 LGHNA and CDR2 YNFKEQ. The CDR3 protein is CASSQDGATYNEQFF. The CDR3 DNA sequence: TGTGCCAGCAGCCAAGATGGGGCCACCTACAATGAGCAGTTCTTC.

This clonotype was detected only a few times. The chain has TRBV4-3 and TRBJ1-1; possible D gene TRBD1, 5 bases. The V end lost 1 base, the J end lost 4 bases, and 10 bases lay between the germline ends. The CDR3 has 14 residues. CDR1 and CDR2 from the germline V gene are LGHNA and YSLEER. CDR3 amino acids: CASSQGGKATEAFF. The DNA of the CDR3 is TGCGCCAGCAGCCAAGGGGGCAAGGCCACTGAAGCTTTCTTT.

CDR3 nucleotide sequence: TGTGCCACCGCCCTCAGGGGAAGCTACGAGCAGTACTTC. Its translation: CATALRGSYEQYF. The rearrangement links TRBV5-4 to TRBJ2-7; TRBD1 is a possible D gene (6 bases). The CDR3 covers 13 residues. Germline values: CDR1 SGHNT, CDR2 YYREEE (reference sequence). V lost 9 bases to trimming and J lost 3 bases, with 16 bases between them.

This clonotype was observed a handful of times. This chain links TRBV20-1 with TRBJ1-1; D may be TRBD1 (6 bases). There are 16 residues in the CDR3. Trimming shortened V by 0 bases and J by 6 bases, and 20 bases separated the two germline ends. Germline CDR1 is DFQATT and CDR2 is SNEGSKA (reference sequence). The CDR3 is CSARDQARGIEPEAFF. CDR3 coding DNA: TGCAGTGCTAGAGATCAGGCCAGGGGAATCGAACCTGAAGCTTTCTTT.

The rearrangement uses TRBV12-3 or TRBV12-4 and TRBJ1-3, with 8 bases identical to TRBD1. Losses at the gene ends were 5 bases for V and 2 bases for J; bases not matched to a gene: 5. The CDR3 runs to 15 residues. The chain's CDR3 is CASSLLQGAGNTIYF. The CDR3 DNA is TGTGCCAGCAGTCTCTTACAGGGGGCTGGAAACACCATATATTTT.

The table lists this clonotype with a few counts. The chain employs TRBV4-2 and TRBJ2-1; 8 positions match TRBD2. The CDR3 consists of 15 residues. Germline lookup yields CDR1 LGHNA and CDR2 YNFKEQ. V lost 2 bases, J lost 3 bases, and 3 bases stayed unmatched. CDR3 nucleotides: TGTGCCAGCAGCCAACGTAGCGGGGACTACAATGAGCAGTTCTTC. It is translated as CASSQRSGDYNEQFF.

This clonotype was recorded a few times. This rearrangement joins TRBV13 to TRBJ2-3; 11 positions match TRBD2. Germline V gene sequence: CDR1 PRHDT, CDR2 FYEKMQ (reference sequence). Trimming took 0 bases from V and 5 from J; bases not matched to a gene: 10. This CDR3 is built from 18 residues. The CDR3 is CASSLGLAGGPILDTQYF. CDR3 coding DNA: TGTGCCAGCAGCTTAGGCCTAGCGGGGGGCCCGATTTTAGATACGCAGTATTTT. Full variable domain (missing parts from reference TRBV13 and TRBJ2-3): AAGVIQSPRHLIKEKRETATLKCYPIPRHDTVYWYQQGPGQDPQFLISFYEKMQSDKGSIPDRFSAQQFSDYHSELNMSSLELGDSALYFCASSLGLAGGPILDTQYFGPGTRLTVL.

The chain couples TRBV29-1 to TRBJ2-7; D remains unclear. This CDR3 is 12 amino acids long. V was cut by 5 bases and J by 2 bases, with 10 bases left in between. Per the germline V gene, CDR1 is SQVTM and CDR2 is ANQGSEA. As DNA, the CDR3 is TGCAGCGTTCACAGTGGGGCCTACGAGCAGTACTTC. It translates to CSVHSGAYEQYF.

This clonotype was seen a handful of times. The genes are TRBV6-5 and TRBJ2-1; D ambiguous. V was pared by 4 bases and J by 0 bases, with 10 bases between. From germline, CDR1 is MNHEY and CDR2 SVGAGI. CDR3 length equals 15 residues. The CDR3 DNA reads TGTGCCAGCAGTTCCTTTAGGAGCTCCTACAATGAGCAGTTCTTC. It translates to CASSSFRSSYNEQFF.

The V gene is TRBV7-2, the J gene TRBJ1-1; 7 bases map to TRBD1. Germline CDR1 and CDR2: SGHTA and FQGNSA. The CDR3 consists of 15 residues. The V gene end was trimmed by 5 bases and the J gene end by 1 base; junction bases not matched to a gene: 7. CDR3 sequence (DNA): TGTGCCAGCAGCCAGACGGGACAGCCGAACACTGAAGCTTTCTTT. Translating gives CASSQTGQPNTEAFF. Full variable domain (rest looked up from reference TRBV7-2 and TRBJ1-1): GAGVSQSPSNKVTEKGKDVELRCDPISGHTALYWYRQSLGQGLEFLIYFQGNSAPDKSGLPSDRFSAERTGGSVSTLTIQRTQQEDSAVYLCASSQTGQPNTEAFFGQGTRLTVV.

This clonotype was picked up a small number of times. The J gene is TRBJ1-4, the V gene TRBV20-1; TRBD1 agrees at 9 bases. With 4 bases clipped from V and 5 bases from J, the junction kept 5 bases outside the gene matches. Germline CDR1 reads DFQATT; CDR2 reads SNEGSKA (reference sequence). CDR3 length: 14 residues. CDR3 nucleotide sequence: TGCAGTGCTAACGACAGGGGGTCGAATGAAAAACTGTTTTTT. Its translation is CSANDRGSNEKLFF.

The count of this clonotype is one. V and J are TRBV20-1 and TRBJ1-3; tentatively, D is TRBD1 (5 bases). CDR1 and CDR2 (germline): DFQATT, SNEGSKA (reference sequence). There are 12 residues in the CDR3. Trimming took off 6 bases at V and 2 bases at J, with 8 bases between the two ends. CDR3 region: CSAGGAGNTIYF. The CDR3, as DNA: TGCAGTGCGGGGGGGGCTGGAAACACCATATATTTT.

The rearrangement uses TRBV29-1 and TRBJ1-1; 8 nucleotides agree with TRBD1. Unmatched junction bases numbered 16, after V lost 5 bases and J lost 8 bases. Germline CDR1 is SQVTM and CDR2 is ANQGSEA. CDR3 length: 15 residues. The CDR3 loop reads CSVRSGGSISGEAFF. The CDR3 DNA is TGCAGCGTTCGTTCAGGGGGCAGCATCTCCGGAGAAGCTTTCTTT.

In this sample, this clonotype turned up a few times. The chain employs TRBV21-1 and TRBJ2-2; the D segment call TRBD2 is taken from the table without a DNA check. TRBV21-1 corresponds to a pseudogene. This CDR3 spans 19 amino acids. In DNA, the CDR3 is TGTGCCAGCAGCAAAACTCGACTAGCGGGGGGGCCGAACACCGGGGAGCTGTTTTTT. Translating gives CASSKTRLAGGPNTGELFF.

Only a few counts were recorded for this clonotype. The genes are TRBV27 and TRBJ2-7, with a possible D match to TRBD2 (5 bases). This CDR3 has 12 residues. CDR1 is MNHEY and CDR2 is SMNVEV in the germline V gene (reference sequence). V gave up 6 bases and J gave up 6 bases, with 12 bases separating them. The CDR3 region has the DNA TGTGCCAGCAGCCGGCCCCGGGGCGAGCAGTACTTC. This sequence encodes CASSRPRGEQYF.